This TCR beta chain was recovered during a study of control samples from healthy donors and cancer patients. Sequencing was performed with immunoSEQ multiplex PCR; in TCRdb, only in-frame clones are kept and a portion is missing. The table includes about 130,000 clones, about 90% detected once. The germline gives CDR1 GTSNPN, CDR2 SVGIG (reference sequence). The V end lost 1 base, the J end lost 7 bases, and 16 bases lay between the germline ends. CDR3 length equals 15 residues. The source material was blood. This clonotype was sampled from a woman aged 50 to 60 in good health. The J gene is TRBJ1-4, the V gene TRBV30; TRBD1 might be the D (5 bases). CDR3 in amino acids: CAWSAPRGAGEKLFF. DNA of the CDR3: TGTGCCTGGAGTGCCCCTAGAGGGGCAGGTGAAAAACTGTTTTTT.